The clone carrying this T cell receptor beta chain was seen at least ten times. Its specificity is unknown. Amplification of the TCR beta CDR3 regions used RNA transcripts (as template). HTBI primers served in a first-round RT-PCR, which a second-round multiplex PCR followed. Using its own MiXCR run on the multiplex PCR reads, TCRdb lists one record per CDR3 protein. The repertoire holds fewer than 400,000 distinct CDR3 sequences, around 16% seen once, with around 1.6% in the top ten. Each diagnosis was determined on the basis of clinical symptoms, serum thyroxine, TRAb, thyroid ultrasound and orbital computed tomography. What supplied the PBMCs was about 10 ml of fresh peripheral blood. This sample stems from a study of Graves' ophthalmopathy and Graves' hyperthyroidism. Whole-study findings and limits: This model predicted ophthalmopathy progression (sensitivity about 67%, specificity about 72%). Most thyroid clonotypes expanded beyond 0.001 frequency were also found in blood.

Germline lookup yields CDR1 SGDLS and CDR2 YYNGEE. The CDR3 loop spans 15 amino acids. V shed 2 bases, J shed 4 bases, and the junction held 5 bases outside the gene matches. This rearrangement joins TRBV9 to TRBJ2-3, with TRBD2 matching over 9 bases. The specimen was peripheral blood. This TCR came from a woman younger than 30 with Graves' ophthalmopathy. The CDR3 sequence: CASSVAGGPPDTQYF. CDR3 in DNA: TGTGCCAGCAGCGTTGCGGGGGGGCCCCCAGATACGCAGTATTTT.